The next 32 T cell receptor beta chains were all read from a single sample in a study of PD-1 and CTLA-4 blockade in melanoma. Sequenced by immunoSEQ multiplex PCR; TCRdb stores in-frame clones only, minus some. Here the sample spans over 25,000 clones, about 89% being singletons. The sample was CD8+ T cells from peripheral blood, taken before anti-PD-1 treatment. These receptors came from a human donor with melanoma.

This sequence joins TRBV29-1 and TRBJ1-2, with D uncertain. The CDR3 has 11 residues. CDR1 is SQVTM, CDR2 ANQGSEA, per germline. The V and J ends lost 0 bases and 7 bases respectively, with 6 bases between them. The CDR3 loop is CSVEDLSGYTF. DNA of the CDR3: TGCAGCGTTGAAGATTTGAGTGGCTACACCTTC. Filled out from reference TRBV29-1 and TRBJ1-2, the complete variable domain reads SAVISQKPSRDICQRGTSLTIQCQVDSQVTMMFWYRQQPGQSLTLIATANQGSEATYESGFVIDKFPISRPNLTFSTLTVSNMSPEDSSIYLCSVEDLSGYTFGSGTRLTVV.

CDR3 in amino acids: CASSQATGYEQYF. As DNA, the CDR3 is TGTGCCAGCAGCCAAGCGACAGGTTACGAGCAGTACTTC. The chain joins TRBV3-1 (or the pseudogene TRBV3-2) to TRBJ2-7; D possibly corresponds to TRBD1 (6 bases). The CDR3 runs 13 residues. The V and J ends lost 1 base and 4 bases respectively, with 8 bases between them. Per the germline V gene, CDR1 is LGHDT and CDR2 is YNNKEL (reference sequence).

The chain combines TRBV27 with TRBJ1-1; tentative D call: TRBD1 (6 bases). Germline V gene data show CDR1 as MNHEY and CDR2 as SMNVEV (reference sequence). The CDR3 runs 16 residues. The V end lost 2 bases, the J end lost 3 bases, and 16 bases lay between the germline ends. CDR3 nucleotides: TGTGCCAGCAGTTTACTCTCTGACAGGTCCGACACTGAAGCTTTCTTT. It specifies CASSLLSDRSDTEAFF.

CDR3 protein: CASSLDQTDLNTEAFF. CDR3 DNA: TGTGCCAGCAGCCTCGATCAGACCGACTTGAACACTGAAGCTTTCTTT. This sequence joins TRBV5-4 and TRBJ1-1; D uncertain. The CDR3 spans 16 residues. Trimming removed 4 bases from V and 0 bases from J, with 16 bases in between. CDR1 and CDR2 from the germline V gene are SGHNT and YYREEE (reference sequence).

This rearrangement joins TRBV4-1 to TRBJ2-7; D call uncertain. Germline assignment: CDR1 MGHRA and CDR2 YSYEKL. The CDR3 length is 13 residues. With 2 bases removed from V and 2 bases from J, the gap between germline ends came to 7 bases. The CDR3 sequence: CASSQFSTYEQYF. The CDR3 coding sequence is TGCGCCAGCAGCCAATTCTCTACCTACGAGCAGTACTTC.

V usage is TRBV27 and J usage is TRBJ2-7; maybe TRBD2 (5 bases). The V and J ends lost 8 bases and 0 bases respectively, with 8 bases between them. This CDR3 region has 12 residues. In germline, CDR1 is MNHEY, CDR2 SMNVEV (reference sequence). CDR3 sequence: CASFTSSYEQYF. DNA for the CDR3: TGTGCCAGCTTTACTAGCTCCTACGAGCAGTACTTC.

The chain couples TRBV7-8 to TRBJ2-7; either TRBD1 or TRBD2 may fit D (7 bases each). CDR3 size: 14 residues. The V gene lost 3 bases and the J gene lost 4 bases, with 13 bases spanning the gap. CDR1 and CDR2 from the germline V gene are SGHVS and FQNEAQ. The CDR3: CASSFREGAYEQYF. Written as DNA, the CDR3 is TGTGCCAGCAGCTTCAGGGAGGGGGCATACGAGCAGTACTTC.

The chain carries TRBV5-6 and TRBJ2-5; a weak D match, TRBD1 (5 bases). Germline CDR1 SGHDT, CDR2 YYEEEE. This CDR3 comprises 13 residues. V shed 2 bases and J shed 1 base, with 6 bases lying between them. CDR3 in amino acids: CASSFDSQETQYF. Here the CDR3 DNA reads TGTGCCAGCAGCTTTGACAGCCAAGAGACCCAGTACTTC.

The genes are TRBV28 and TRBJ1-5, with D uncertain. The germline V gene encodes CDR1 MDHEN and CDR2 SYDVKM. Trimming removed 4 bases at V and 3 bases at J, with 4 bases between. This CDR3 region has 12 residues. CDR3 nucleotides: TGTGCCAGCAGTTACGACAATCAGCCCCAGCATTTT. Translated, it gives CASSYDNQPQHF.

The chain employs TRBV7-2 and TRBJ2-1; 7 bases fit TRBD2. V lost 1 base to trimming and J lost 2 bases; unmatched junction nucleotides: 5. CDR1 and CDR2 (germline): SGHTA, FQGNSA. The CDR3 is made up of 16 amino acids. For the CDR3, the DNA is TGTGCCAGCAGCTTAGAGGTAGCGGGTACCTACAATGAGCAGTTCTTC. It encodes CASSLEVAGTYNEQFF. Drawing the rest from reference TRBV7-2 and TRBJ2-1, the complete variable domain is GAGVSQSPSNKVTEKGKDVELRCDPISGHTALYWYRQSLGQGLEFLIYFQGNSAPDKSGLPSDRFSAERTGGSVSTLTIQRTQQEDSAVYLCASSLEVAGTYNEQFFGPGTRLTVL.

V gene TRBV6-5 combines with J gene TRBJ2-2; D gene ambiguous. V lost 2 bases, J lost 5 bases, and 3 bases lay in between. The germline gives CDR1 MNHEY, CDR2 SVGAGI. The CDR3 covers 12 residues. For the CDR3, the DNA is TGTGCCAGCAGTTACCTGACCGGGGAGCTGTTTTTT. Residues: CASSYLTGELFF.

This clone was seen only once. The chain employs TRBV7-9 and TRBJ1-1; D unclear. Germline CDR1 is SEHNR and CDR2 is FQNEAQ (reference sequence). There are 15 residues in the CDR3. Trimming took 5 bases from V and 6 from J, leaving 19 bases between them. Here the CDR3 reads CASSPVLGYEAEAFF. CDR3 coding DNA: TGTGCCAGCAGCCCTGTGTTGGGGTATGAGGCTGAAGCTTTCTTT. Variable domain in full (rest from reference TRBV7-9 and TRBJ1-1): DTGVSQNPRHKITKRGQNVTFRCDPISEHNRLYWYRQTLGQGPEFLTYFQNEAQLEKSRLLSDRFSAERPKGSFSTLEIQRTEQGDSAMYLCASSPVLGYEAEAFFGQGTRLTVV.

This clone is deemed medium-sized (0.01 to 0.1%). This rearrangement joins TRBV3-1 (or the pseudogene TRBV3-2) to TRBJ1-6, with unresolved D. CDR3 length: 15 amino acids. V was clipped by 2 bases and J by 4 bases, with 9 bases between them. The V gene's germline CDR1 is LGHDT and CDR2 YNNKEL (reference sequence). The CDR3 coding sequence is TGTGCCAGCAGCCAAAGCGGTATTTATAATTCACCCCTCCACTTT. This encodes CASSQSGIYNSPLHF.

This clone occurred once. The rearrangement uses TRBV9 and TRBJ2-5, with D unclear. The CDR3 length is 14 residues. From germline, CDR1 is SGDLS and CDR2 YYNGEE. V was shortened by 4 bases and J by 0 bases, with 10 bases between the two germline ends. The CDR3 reads CASSPSRNQETQYF. CDR3 coding DNA: TGTGCCAGCAGCCCATCACGGAACCAAGAGACCCAGTACTTC.

J is TRBJ2-1 and V is TRBV28; D is uncertain. The CDR3 has 13 residues. Germline-derived CDR1 and CDR2 are MDHEN and SYDVKM. V shed 1 base and J shed 7 bases, with 8 bases lying between them. The CDR3 DNA follows: TGTGCCAGCAGTTTATTAGCAGGAAATGAGCAGTTCTTC. This translates into CASSLLAGNEQFF.

This chain uses TRBV7-9 with TRBJ2-5; TRBD2 matches 14 bases. This CDR3 comprises 17 residues. Germline V gene sequence: CDR1 SEHNR, CDR2 FQNEAQ (reference sequence). After removal of 3 bases from V and 1 base from J, the junction contained 4 bases not matched to a gene. CDR3 in DNA: TGTGCCAGCAGCTTGGGGACTAGCGGGAGAGCCCAAGAGACCCAGTACTTC. Its translation: CASSLGTSGRAQETQYF.

The rearrangement links TRBV9 to TRBJ2-1, with D uncertain. This CDR3 has 15 residues. Trimming took off 0 bases at V and 0 bases at J, with 7 bases between the two ends. Germline V gene data show CDR1 as SGDLS and CDR2 as YYNGEE. The CDR3 region has the DNA TGTGCCAGCAGCGTAGTCCCGAGCTCCTACAATGAGCAGTTCTTC. Translation gives CASSVVPSSYNEQFF.

This CDR3 is CASSESGTGGYEQYF. Written as DNA, the CDR3 is TGCGCCAGCAGTGAGTCTGGGACAGGGGGCTACGAGCAGTACTTC. The gene calls are TRBV10-1 and TRBJ2-7, with 11 bases identical to TRBD1. The CDR3 contains 15 residues. The V gene end was trimmed by 0 bases and the J gene end by 3 bases; junction bases not matched to a gene: 1. Germline V gives CDR1 WNHNN, CDR2 SYGVQD (reference sequence).

The chain links TRBV10-3 to TRBJ2-2, with D perhaps TRBD1 (8 bases). CDR3 length: 14 residues. Germline V lookup: CDR1 ENHRY, CDR2 SYGVKD. V shed 11 bases and J shed 4 bases, with 17 bases lying between them. For the CDR3, the DNA is TGTGCCTCATTGACAGGGGAGGGCACCGGGGAGCTGTTTTTT. It codes for CASLTGEGTGELFF.

The rearrangement joins TRBV7-2 to TRBJ2-7; possibly TRBD1 for D (5 bases). Germline assignment: CDR1 SGHTA and CDR2 FQGNSA. V was clipped by 1 base and J by 0 bases, with 7 bases between them. The CDR3 spans 14 residues. Here the CDR3 DNA reads TGTGCCAGCAGCTTAGGACAGAGCTCCTACGAGCAGTACTTC. As protein: CASSLGQSSYEQYF.

The CDR3 is CASSFREQETQYF. The CDR3 DNA reads as TGTGCCAGCAGTTTCCGGGAACAAGAGACCCAGTACTTC. This sequence joins TRBV27 and TRBJ2-5; the D gene is possibly TRBD2 (5 bases). The CDR3 runs 13 residues. Germline lookup yields CDR1 MNHEY and CDR2 SMNVEV (reference sequence). Trimming took off 3 bases at V and 2 bases at J, with 7 bases between the two ends.

The chain employs TRBV19 and TRBJ2-3; 8 nucleotides agree with TRBD2. The CDR3 length is 17 residues. Looked up from germline, CDR1 is LNHDA and CDR2 is SQIVND (reference sequence). With 5 bases clipped from V and 2 bases from J, the junction kept 12 bases outside the gene matches. DNA for the CDR3: TGTGCCAGTAGTCCTGGAAGTGGCGGGAGGATCACAGATACGCAGTATTTT. The encoded protein is CASSPGSGGRITDTQYF.

CDR3 loop: CASSDGTGANYGYTF. CDR3 sequence (DNA): TGTGCCAGCAGCGATGGGACAGGAGCTAACTATGGCTACACCTTC. This chain uses TRBV7-9 with TRBJ1-2; 8 positions agree with TRBD1. CDR1 is SEHNR and CDR2 is FQNEAQ in the germline V gene (reference sequence). The ends lost 5 bases at V and 0 bases at J; junction bases unmatched: 5. This CDR3 is built from 15 residues.

The CDR3 DNA reads as TGTGCCAGCAGCTTGGTGGCAGGGGGAAACTATGGCTACACCTTC. Its protein is CASSLVAGGNYGYTF. The chain employs TRBV5-4 and TRBJ1-2; 7 bases align to TRBD1. The CDR3 runs 15 residues. Germline V gives CDR1 SGHNT, CDR2 YYREEE (reference sequence). The ends lost 0 bases at V and 2 bases at J; junction bases unmatched: 4. Supplemented by reference TRBV5-4 and TRBJ1-2, the full variable domain reads ETGVTQSPTHLIKTRGQQVTLRCSSQSGHNTVSWYQQALGQGPQFIFQYYREEENGRGNFPPRFSGLQFPNYSSELNVNALELDDSALYLCASSLVAGGNYGYTFGSGTRLTVV.

The table lists this clone with a count of one. The gene calls are TRBV28 and TRBJ1-6; no clear D gene. Trimming took off 6 bases at V and 8 bases at J, with 26 bases between the two ends. The CDR3 is 18 amino acids. The germline V gene encodes CDR1 MDHEN and CDR2 SYDVKM. The CDR3: CASSSGSSRDIVDSPLHF. The CDR3, as DNA: TGTGCCAGCAGCTCCGGTAGCTCAAGGGATATTGTCGATTCACCCCTCCACTTT.

The chain has TRBV29-1 and TRBJ1-1, with unresolved D. The V gene's germline CDR1 is SQVTM and CDR2 ANQGSEA. Trimming left V 0 bases short and J 7 bases short, with 9 bases between. The CDR3 is 12 residues long. The CDR3 protein is CSVEDLSSEAFF. The DNA for the CDR3 is TGCAGCGTTGAAGATCTTAGCAGTGAAGCTTTCTTT.

CDR3 sequence: CATGLGGSHEGYEQYF. The CDR3 DNA sequence: TGTGCCACCGGCTTGGGGGGCAGTCACGAAGGCTACGAGCAGTACTTC. The gene calls are TRBV15 and TRBJ2-7; tentatively, D is TRBD1 or TRBD2 (6 bases each). The CDR3 is made up of 16 amino acids. CDR1 and CDR2 (germline): LNHNV, YYDKDF (reference sequence). Trimming cost V 8 bases and J 3 bases, with 23 bases left between them.

This clone came up a few times. The chain recombines TRBV27 with TRBJ1-4; no definite D call. The length of the CDR3 is 14 residues. CDR1 and CDR2 from the germline V gene are MNHEY and SMNVEV (reference sequence). V shed 3 bases and J shed 8 bases, with 13 bases lying between them. The CDR3 nucleotides are TGTGCCAGCAGTTTGAGTTTTCTGGGGGAAAAACTGTTTTTT. Translating gives CASSLSFLGEKLFF.

The chain links TRBV19 to TRBJ2-3; TRBD1 is a possible D gene (6 bases). With 5 bases removed from V and 6 bases from J, the gap between germline ends came to 15 bases. This CDR3 is built from 14 residues. Germline V CDR1 and CDR2: LNHDA, SQIVND (reference sequence). In DNA, the CDR3 is TGTGCCAGTAGTCCCCGCGGACAGTCGGATACGCAGTATTTT. It codes for CASSPRGQSDTQYF.

This clone was observed once. The chain joins TRBV2 to TRBJ1-4, with 8 bases identical to TRBD1. With 5 bases clipped from V and 0 bases from J, the junction kept 8 bases outside the gene matches. CDR1 and CDR2 from the germline V gene are SNHLY and FYNNEI. The CDR3 extends over 17 amino acids. This CDR3 reads CASSTRTGRATNEKLFF. Here the CDR3 DNA reads TGTGCCAGCAGTACTAGGACAGGGAGAGCAACTAATGAAAAACTGTTTTTT.

The genes are TRBV9 and TRBJ2-1; a possible D gene is TRBD2 (5 bases). The V end lost 3 bases, the J end lost 5 bases, and 12 bases lay between the germline ends. CDR1 and CDR2 from the germline V gene are SGDLS and YYNGEE. This CDR3 comprises 14 residues. The CDR3 DNA reads as TGTGCCAGCAGCGCGTTTCGGGAAGACAATGAGCAGTTCTTC. Its translation is CASSAFREDNEQFF.

The chain uses TRBV27 and TRBJ1-3, with D perhaps matching TRBD1 (6 bases). The CDR3 extends over 15 amino acids. CDR1 and CDR2 (germline): MNHEY, SMNVEV (reference sequence). Trimming shortened V by 5 bases and J by 2 bases, and 13 bases separated the two germline ends. The CDR3 DNA sequence: TGTGCCAGCAGTCCCCTTCCAGGGGCTGGAAACACCATATATTTT. It codes for CASSPLPGAGNTIYF.